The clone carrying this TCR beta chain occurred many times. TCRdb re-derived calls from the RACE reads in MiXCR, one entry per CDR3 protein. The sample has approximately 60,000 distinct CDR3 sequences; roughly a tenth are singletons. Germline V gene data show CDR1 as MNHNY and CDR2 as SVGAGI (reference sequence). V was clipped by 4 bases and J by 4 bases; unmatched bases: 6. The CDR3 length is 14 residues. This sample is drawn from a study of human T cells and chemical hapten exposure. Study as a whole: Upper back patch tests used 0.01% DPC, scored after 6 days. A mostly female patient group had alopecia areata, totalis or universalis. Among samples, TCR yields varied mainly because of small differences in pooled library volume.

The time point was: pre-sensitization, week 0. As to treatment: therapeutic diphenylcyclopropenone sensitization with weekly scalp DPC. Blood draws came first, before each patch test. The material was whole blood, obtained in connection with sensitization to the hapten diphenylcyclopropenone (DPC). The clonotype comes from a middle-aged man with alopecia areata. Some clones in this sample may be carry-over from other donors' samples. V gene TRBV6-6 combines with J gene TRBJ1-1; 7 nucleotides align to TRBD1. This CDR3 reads CASSSPDRVTEAFF. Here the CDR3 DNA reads TGTGCCAGCAGTTCTCCTGACAGGGTCACTGAAGCTTTCTTT.